The 19 T cell receptor beta chains given below trace back to one sample, sequenced in a study of OX40 agonist ivuxolimab in advanced cancers. Measured with immunoSEQ multiplex PCR; TCRdb has only the in-frame clones, and not every one. The sample has just over 90,000 clones; approximately 92% are singletons. The sequencing here drew on CD4+ or CD8+ T cells sorted from blood, taken in a trial of the OX40 agonist ivuxolimab. These receptors were collected from an adult with an advanced solid tumor such as melanoma, head and neck, liver or kidney cancer.

This chain joins TRBV14 and TRBJ2-7, with D perhaps TRBD1 or TRBD2 (7 bases each). In germline, CDR1 is SGHDN, CDR2 FVKESK. This CDR3 has 15 residues. Trimming shortened V by 5 bases and J by 2 bases, and 16 bases separated the two germline ends. In DNA form, the CDR3 reads TGTGCCAGCAGCGGCAGGGAGGGACAGCCCTACGAGCAGTACTTC. Its protein product is CASSGREGQPYEQYF. Supplemented by reference TRBV14 and TRBJ2-7, the full variable domain reads EAGVTQFPSHSVIEKGQTVTLRCDPISGHDNLYWYRRVMGKEIKFLLHFVKESKQDESGMPNNRFLAERTGGTYSTLKVQPAELEDSGVYFCASSGREGQPYEQYFGPGTRLTVT.

The chain uses TRBV20-1 and TRBJ2-7; D call uncertain. CDR1 DFQATT and CDR2 SNEGSKA come from the germline V gene (reference sequence). The CDR3 totals 11 residues. V lost 1 base and J 6 bases, leaving 7 bases between the germline ends. The CDR3 spells CSARASSEQYF. The CDR3 DNA follows: TGCAGTGCTAGAGCGAGTAGCGAGCAGTACTTC.

The genes are TRBV5-4 and TRBJ2-6; D gene unclear. Germline lookup yields CDR1 SGHNT and CDR2 YYREEE (reference sequence). The germline V and J ends were trimmed by 2 bases and 0 bases, with 3 bases remaining between them. The CDR3 has 14 residues. The CDR3 region is CASSFSSGANVLTF. The CDR3 DNA reads TGTGCCAGCAGCTTCAGCTCTGGGGCCAACGTCCTGACTTTC.

V is TRBV7-6 and J is TRBJ2-3; 8 bases agree with TRBD1. V was pared by 1 base and J by 0 bases, with 3 bases of the junction left unmatched. The CDR3 length is 16 residues. The germline CDR1 and CDR2 sequences are SGHVS and FNYEAQ. The CDR3 loop reads CASSLDHRGSTDTQYF. CDR3 sequence (DNA): TGTGCCAGCAGCTTAGATCACAGGGGGAGCACAGATACGCAGTATTTT.

The chain uses TRBV9 and TRBJ2-7; 8 bases are a match to TRBD2. V shed 4 bases and J 4 bases; nucleotides not matched to a gene: 7. CDR3 size: 14 residues. Germline V gene sequence: CDR1 SGDLS, CDR2 YYNGEE. In nucleotides, the CDR3 is TGTGCCAGCAGCAGGGGACTAGGTGGATACGAGCAGTACTTC. Its translation is CASSRGLGGYEQYF.

The DNA of the CDR3 is TGTGCCAGCAGCGGGGGGAGTGCAGATACGCAGTATTTT. This sequence encodes CASSGGSADTQYF. The chain employs TRBV7-9 and TRBJ2-3; maybe TRBD2 (6 bases). The CDR3 is 13 residues long. Trimming took 5 bases from V and 4 from J, leaving 10 bases between them. Germline CDR1 reads SEHNR; CDR2 reads FQNEAQ (reference sequence).

This sequence joins TRBV10-3 and TRBJ2-7; D is possibly TRBD2 (7 bases). The CDR3 extends over 13 amino acids. Trimming shortened V by 8 bases and J by 4 bases, and 15 bases separated the two germline ends. Germline V lookup: CDR1 ENHRY, CDR2 SYGVKD. CDR3 bases: TGTGCCATCGGGGGGGCTAGTTCGTACGAGCAGTACTTC. Its protein is CAIGGASSYEQYF.

V and J are TRBV14 and TRBJ2-7; TRBD1 might be the D (5 bases). V was shortened by 4 bases and J by 4 bases, with 20 bases between the two germline ends. The CDR3 contains 16 residues. Germline lookup yields CDR1 SGHDN and CDR2 FVKESK. As DNA, the CDR3 is TGTGCCAGCAGCCGTGGGAACAGGTATTACGGATACGAGCAGTACTTC. It is translated as CASSRGNRYYGYEQYF.

The chain has TRBV27 and TRBJ2-2; D might be TRBD1 (6 bases). CDR3 size: 17 residues. Germline assignment: CDR1 MNHEY and CDR2 SMNVEV (reference sequence). Trimming cost V 3 bases and J 1 base, with 15 bases left between them. The CDR3 region is CASSFSHLTGNTGELFF. The CDR3 DNA reads TGTGCCAGCAGTTTTTCCCACCTGACAGGGAACACCGGGGAGCTGTTTTTT.

This chain links TRBV9 with TRBJ2-2; D may be TRBD1 (5 bases). V lost 0 bases and J lost 5, with 11 bases in between. Germline CDR1 and CDR2: SGDLS and YYNGEE. CDR3 length: 15 residues. The CDR3: CASSVGGRATGELFF. CDR3 in DNA: TGTGCCAGCAGCGTAGGGGGCAGGGCGACCGGGGAGCTGTTTTTT.

The chain employs TRBV27 and TRBJ1-1; perhaps TRBD1 as D (6 bases). The ends were cut back, 4 bases at V and 1 base at J, with 13 bases in the middle. Per the germline V gene, CDR1 is MNHEY and CDR2 is SMNVEV (reference sequence). The CDR3 is 15 amino acids. The CDR3 loop is CASSSTQGGNTEAFF. In DNA, the CDR3 is TGTGCCAGCAGTTCGACACAGGGCGGGAACACTGAAGCTTTCTTT.

CDR3 region: CASSLRAEYREQYF. The CDR3 nucleotides read TGTGCCAGCAGTTTAAGAGCGGAGTACCGGGAGCAGTACTTC. The chain joins TRBV27 to TRBJ2-7; the D gene is possibly TRBD2 (5 bases). Trimming stripped 2 bases from V and 7 bases from J, with 15 bases between. Per germline, CDR1 MNHEY and CDR2 SMNVEV (reference sequence). The CDR3 consists of 14 residues.

Regarding this clone: One end of the junction is discordant with germline, which a read error may explain. The V gene is TRBV7-2, the J gene TRBJ2-5; no firm D call. Germline CDR1 and CDR2: SGHTA and FQGNSA. This CDR3 comprises 14 residues. The CDR3 region is CASSLVGSPEAQYF. The CDR3 DNA reads as TGTGCCAGCAGCTTAGTGGGCAGCCCAGAGGCCCAGTACTTC.

The count of this clone is one. This chain joins TRBV12-5 and TRBJ2-6, with a weak D call TRBD1 (5 bases). V was shortened by 4 bases and J by 5 bases, with 21 bases between the two germline ends. The CDR3 extends over 18 amino acids. Looked up from germline, CDR1 is LGHNT and CDR2 is FRNRAP. This CDR3 is CASGYTTAGQSRANVLTF. CDR3 nucleotides: TGTGCTAGTGGTTACACTACTGCAGGACAAAGTCGGGCCAACGTCCTGACTTTC.

V usage is TRBV5-4 and J usage is TRBJ1-1; unclear D gene. This CDR3 spans 14 amino acids. The V and J ends lost 0 bases and 1 base respectively, with 7 bases between them. Germline assignment: CDR1 SGHNT and CDR2 YYREEE (reference sequence). The CDR3 reads CASSLGGANTEAFF. In nucleotides, the CDR3 is TGTGCCAGCAGCTTGGGGGGAGCGAACACTGAAGCTTTCTTT.

The rearrangement links TRBV7-6 to TRBJ2-7, with TRBD2 identical over 11 bases. The germline gives CDR1 SGHVS, CDR2 FNYEAQ. J was trimmed by 5 bases and V by 1 base; bases with no gene match: 4. The CDR3 sequence is 15 residues long. This chain's CDR3 is CASSLGLAGGNEQYF. The CDR3, as DNA: TGTGCCAGCAGCTTAGGGCTAGCGGGAGGAAACGAGCAGTACTTC.

This clone occurred a few times. The chain carries TRBV9 and TRBJ1-1; D is ambiguous. The germline V and J ends were trimmed by 2 bases and 3 bases, with 11 bases remaining between them. The CDR3 is made up of 14 amino acids. From germline, CDR1 is SGDLS and CDR2 YYNGEE. CDR3 sequence reads: CASSVGGSHTEAFF. The CDR3 nucleotides are TGTGCCAGCAGCGTTGGAGGGTCCCACACTGAAGCTTTCTTT.

This chain uses TRBV29-1 with TRBJ2-7; a possible D gene is TRBD1 (6 bases). CDR3 length equals 12 residues. Germline V gene data show CDR1 as SQVTM and CDR2 as ANQGSEA. Trimming removed 5 bases from V and 7 bases from J, with 15 bases in between. The CDR3 is CSVSGDGGEQYF. The CDR3 nucleotides read TGCAGCGTTTCAGGGGATGGCGGTGAGCAGTACTTC.

This chain uses TRBV19 with TRBJ2-7; D ambiguous. This CDR3 region has 11 residues. The V end was cut by 3 bases, the J end by 6 bases, with 6 bases between. Germline V CDR1 and CDR2: LNHDA, SQIVND (reference sequence). The chain's CDR3 is CASSISGEQYF. CDR3 in DNA: TGTGCCAGTAGTATTTCGGGCGAGCAGTACTTC.